Below, 11 T cell receptor beta chains from the same sample are listed, as sequenced in a study of T cells after yellow fever vaccination. TCRdb re-analysed the 5' RACE reads in MiXCR, keeping a single row per CDR3 protein. The table has fewer than 650,000 distinct CDR3 sequences, around a fifth seen once. The material was PBMCs, obtained 20 to 25 days after the first yellow fever vaccination. Receptors were obtained from a young man who received the YFV17D yellow fever vaccine.

This clonotype occurred a few times. In DNA, the CDR3 is TGCAGTGCTAGAGATCCTAGCGGGTATTACGAGCAGTACTTC. Translation gives CSARDPSGYYEQYF. The genes are TRBV20-1 and TRBJ2-7; TRBD2 matches 8 bases. Germline V lookup: CDR1 DFQATT, CDR2 SNEGSKA (reference sequence). CDR3 length: 14 amino acids. Unmatched junction bases numbered 5, after V lost 0 bases and J lost 4 bases.

The chain has TRBV2 and TRBJ2-6; D remains ambiguous. This CDR3 has 12 amino acids. The V end was cut by 7 bases, the J end by 6 bases, with 7 bases between. CDR1 is SNHLY, CDR2 FYNNEI, per germline. The DNA for the CDR3 is TGTGCCAGCACTGTCCTGGCCAACGTCCTGACTTTC. This encodes CASTVLANVLTF.

In its sample, this clonotype was seen once. V usage is TRBV6-5 and J usage is TRBJ2-1; 8 bases line up with TRBD2. CDR1 and CDR2 (germline): MNHEY, SVGAGI. The V and J ends lost 1 base and 3 bases, in that order; junction bases with no gene match: 8. CDR3 size: 17 residues. CDR3: CASSYWAGGAIYNEQFF. In DNA form, the CDR3 reads TGTGCCAGCAGTTACTGGGCCGGGGGGGCGATCTACAATGAGCAGTTCTTC.

This clonotype has a handful of counts. The V gene is TRBV3-1, the J gene TRBJ1-1; D uncertain. Trimming left V 4 bases short and J 2 bases short, with 11 bases between. Germline-derived CDR1 and CDR2 are LGHDT and YNNKEL (reference sequence). The CDR3 spans 14 residues. CDR3 nucleotide sequence: TGTGCCAGCAGCCCCGTACAGCTCAACACTGAAGCTTTCTTT. This codes for CASSPVQLNTEAFF.

V gene TRBV7-2 combines with J gene TRBJ2-3; 15 bases line up with TRBD2. This CDR3 contains 16 residues. The germline V gene has CDR1 SGHTA and CDR2 FQGNSA. Trimming took 6 bases from V and 2 from J; bases not matched to a gene: 3. The CDR3 coding sequence is TGTGCCAGCAGGGGGACTAGCGGGGGGATCACAGATACGCAGTATTTT. Its translation is CASRGTSGGITDTQYF.

The sample holds many counts of this clonotype. The CDR3 nucleotides are TGTGCCAGCTCACCATCGAGGGTCGCTGTTTTGGACACTGAAGCTTTCTTT. It specifies CASSPSRVAVLDTEAFF. The J gene is TRBJ1-1, the V gene TRBV18; D call uncertain. The germline CDR1 and CDR2 sequences are KGHSH and LQKENI. V lost 2 bases and J 3 bases, leaving 19 bases between the germline ends. This CDR3 contains 17 residues.

The chain joins TRBV13 to TRBJ2-3; 11 nucleotides match TRBD1. The CDR3 spans 16 residues. V dropped 2 bases and J dropped 4; count of bases not matched to a gene: 5. Germline CDR1 is PRHDT and CDR2 is FYEKMQ (reference sequence). This CDR3 reads CASSLTRDRGADTQYF. CDR3 nucleotide sequence: TGTGCCAGCAGCTTAACCCGGGACAGGGGGGCAGATACGCAGTATTTT.

Written as DNA, the CDR3 is TGTGCCAGCAGCGTACAACTGAATGGCGGGGAGCTGTTTTTT. Protein: CASSVQLNGGELFF. J is TRBJ2-2 and V is TRBV9; no definite D call. V shed 1 base and J shed 7 bases, with 11 bases lying between them. This CDR3 region has 14 residues. Germline CDR1 SGDLS, CDR2 YYNGEE.

The chain has TRBV11-2 and TRBJ2-3; D assignment may be TRBD1 or TRBD2 (6 bases each). Per the germline V gene, CDR1 is SGHAT and CDR2 is FQNNGV. The germline V and J ends were trimmed by 0 bases and 4 bases, with 23 bases remaining between them. The CDR3 consists of 19 residues. CDR3 coding DNA: TGTGCCAGCAGCTTAGATTTGACAGGCTGGGGGGCCGGGGCAGATACGCAGTATTTT. Translation gives CASSLDLTGWGAGADTQYF. The full variable domain, completed using reference TRBV11-2 and TRBJ2-3, is EAGVAQSPRYKIIEKRQSVAFWCNPISGHATLYWYQQILGQGPKLLIQFQNNGVVDDSQLPKDRFSAERLKGVDSTLKIQPAKLEDSAVYLCASSLDLTGWGAGADTQYFGPGTRLTVL.

The sample holds a few counts of this clonotype. CDR3 DNA: TGTGCCAGCAGCCCCCTCCGGAAGAACACTGAAGCTTTCTTT. Encoded protein: CASSPLRKNTEAFF. This chain uses TRBV6-1 with TRBJ1-1; D ambiguous. V lost 6 bases, J lost 1 base, and 12 bases lay in between. This CDR3 comprises 14 residues. CDR1 and CDR2 from the germline V gene are MNHNS and SASEGT.

This clonotype showed up just a few times. V and J are TRBV2 and TRBJ2-5; 8 bases line up with TRBD2. CDR3 length: 15 amino acids. Trimming at V came to 6 bases and at J to 5 bases, leaving 11 bases not matched to a gene. From germline, CDR1 is SNHLY and CDR2 FYNNEI. This CDR3 reads CASRSAGGRRETQYF. The CDR3 region has the DNA TGTGCCAGCAGGAGCGCGGGGGGTAGGCGGGAGACCCAGTACTTC.